This T cell receptor beta chain was sequenced during a study of blood T cell repertoires in COVID-19. Authors' methods: By means of reference gene primer amplification, nucleated cell counts were estimated. Sequenced by immunoSEQ multiplex PCR; TCRdb stores in-frame clones only, minus some. V, J and clone size were drawn from that table, and D and trimming were deduced from the DNA. The data contain under 30,000 clones, roughly 87% of them singletons. Germline V gives CDR1 WSHSY, CDR2 SAAADI. This CDR3 spans 13 amino acids. The ends were cut back, 10 bases at V and 2 bases at J, with 12 bases in the middle.

V is TRBV10-2 and J is TRBJ2-1; D is possibly TRBD1 (5 bases). Sequenced material: peripheral blood. The sequence was collected from a human donor in a cohort sampled during active COVID-19. CDR3 bases: TGCGCCACGACGACAGAGGCCTACAATGAGCAGTTCTTC. Translated, it gives CATTTEAYNEQFF.